The sequence of this TCR beta chain was determined in a study of somatic mutations in cytotoxic T cells in rheumatoid arthritis. About the research overall: Each patient's diagnosis was followed right away by a blood draw (over 29 ml EDTA), before any treatment.

On this clone itself: Antigen: not known.

Study-wide results and limits: A largest CD8+ clone above 20% of CD8+ cells occurred in about an eighth of the roughly 60 patients. Antigens recognized by the expanded CD8+ clones were unknown.

In the study's own analysis: Some patient CD8+ clones were larger than 1%, and these rarely matched published virus-specific TCRB sequences. Sequencing was performed with immunoSEQ multiplex PCR; in TCRdb, only in-frame clones are kept and a portion is missing. That table furnishes V, J and clone size, whereas the DNA furnished D and trimming. The repertoire holds some 10,000 clones, around 89% seen once, with approximately 0.99% in the top ten. The V segment lost 2 bases and the J segment 5 bases; nucleotides outside the gene matches: 12. Per the germline V gene, CDR1 is LGHNA and CDR2 is YSLEER. CDR3 length equals 16 residues.

The receptor was derived from a woman younger than 35 with rheumatoid arthritis. The chain is built from TRBV4-3 and TRBJ2-7; the match to TRBD2 covers 7 bases. Input material: CD4+ T cells sorted from blood. The DNA for the CDR3 is TGCGCCAGCAGCCAATCGACTGACGGGAGGTTCCACGAGCAGTACTTC. This encodes CASSQSTDGRFHEQYF.